In this sample, the clone carrying this T cell receptor beta chain turned up many times. No antigen is known for it. This sample stems from a study of CD8 T cells in ankylosing spondylitis. Between the trimmed V and J ends, which lost 0 bases and 5 bases, there was a span of 10 bases. The CDR3 consists of 14 residues. The germline CDR1 and CDR2 sequences are LNHNV and YYDKDF (reference sequence). Study-wide results and caveats: Several highly homologous variants made up a TCR beta motif, and this motif appeared characteristic of ankylosing spondylitis blood.

In making TCR beta libraries, quantitative 5'-RACE with molecular barcodes was used. TCRdb fed the 5' RACE reads into MiXCR, producing one record per CDR3 protein. Counted here are about 800,000 distinct CDR3 sequences, about 12% occurring once; the ten biggest clones make up 0.51%. The sequenced sample was blood, either unsorted or a sorted T cell fraction (not recorded which). V and J are TRBV15 and TRBJ1-2, with D maybe TRBD1 (6 bases). This TCR was sampled from a male donor with ankylosing spondylitis. The CDR3 region has the DNA TGTGCCACCAGCAGAGATCTAGGGGGATATGGCTACACCTTC. It translates to CATSRDLGGYGYTF.